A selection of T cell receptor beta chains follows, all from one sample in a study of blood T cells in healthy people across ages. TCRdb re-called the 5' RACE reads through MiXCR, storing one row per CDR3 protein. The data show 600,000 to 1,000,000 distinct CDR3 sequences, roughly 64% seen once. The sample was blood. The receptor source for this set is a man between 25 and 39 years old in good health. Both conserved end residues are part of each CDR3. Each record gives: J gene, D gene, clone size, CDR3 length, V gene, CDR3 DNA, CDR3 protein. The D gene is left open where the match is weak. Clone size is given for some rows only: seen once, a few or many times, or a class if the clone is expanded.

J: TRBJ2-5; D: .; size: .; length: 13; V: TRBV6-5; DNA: TGTGCCAGCATGGGACAATCCCAAGAGACCCAGTACTTC; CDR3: CASMGQSQETQYF
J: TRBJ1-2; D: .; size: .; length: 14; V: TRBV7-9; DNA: TGTGCCAGCAGCTTAGAGGGGGGGGCCCCCGGCCACACCTTC; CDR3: CASSLEGGAPGHTF
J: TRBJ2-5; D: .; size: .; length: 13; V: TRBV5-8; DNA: TGTGCCAGCAGACCCGGCGGAATACAGACCCAGTACTTC; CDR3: CASRPGGIQTQYF
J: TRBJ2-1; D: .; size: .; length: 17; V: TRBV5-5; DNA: TGTGCCAGCAGCTTTAAGGCAGGGGGGACGTCTTACAATGAGCAGTTCTTC; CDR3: CASSFKAGGTSYNEQFF
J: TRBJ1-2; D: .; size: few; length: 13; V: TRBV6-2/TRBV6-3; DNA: TGTGCCAGCAGTTACCGTGGGGCGCAGGGCTACACCTTC; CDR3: CASSYRGAQGYTF
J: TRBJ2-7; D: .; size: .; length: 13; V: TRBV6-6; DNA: TGTGCCAGCAGTTCGGGGGAGGGGGACGAGCAGTACTTC; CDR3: CASSSGEGDEQYF
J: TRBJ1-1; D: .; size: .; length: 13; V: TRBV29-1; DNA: TGCAGCGTTGAGGCCTGGGAGAACACTGAAGCTTTCTTT; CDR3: CSVEAWENTEAFF
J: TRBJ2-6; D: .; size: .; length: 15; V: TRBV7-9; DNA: TGTGCCAGCAGCAGATTGAGCTCTGGGGCCAACGTCCTGACTTTC; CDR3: CASSRLSSGANVLTF
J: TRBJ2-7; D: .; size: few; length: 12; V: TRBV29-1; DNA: TGCAGCGTTAGACAGGGAGGACACGAGCAGTACTTC; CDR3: CSVRQGGHEQYF
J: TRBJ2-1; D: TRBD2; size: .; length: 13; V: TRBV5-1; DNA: TGCGCCAGTAGTTTTACTACTAGCGGGAGAGAGTTCTTC; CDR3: CASSFTTSGREFF
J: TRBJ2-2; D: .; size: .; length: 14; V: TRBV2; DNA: TGTGCCAGCAGTGAGATCCGTAACACCGGGGAGCTGTTTTTT; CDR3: CASSEIRNTGELFF
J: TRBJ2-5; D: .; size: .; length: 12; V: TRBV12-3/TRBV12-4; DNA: TGTGCCAGTTCCCCCTTGCCAGAGACCCAGTACTTC; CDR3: CASSPLPETQYF
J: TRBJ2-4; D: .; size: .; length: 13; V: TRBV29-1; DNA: TGCAGCGTTGTTGAGACAGGAAAAAACATTCAGTACTTC; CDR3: CSVVETGKNIQYF
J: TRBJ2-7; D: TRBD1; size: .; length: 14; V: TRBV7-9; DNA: TGTGCCAGCAAGGAGGGGACAGGGGTGTACGAGCAGTACTTC; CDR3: CASKEGTGVYEQYF
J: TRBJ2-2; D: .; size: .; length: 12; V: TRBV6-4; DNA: TGTGCCAGCCGTAGTTACACCGGGGAGCTGTTTTTT; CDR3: CASRSYTGELFF
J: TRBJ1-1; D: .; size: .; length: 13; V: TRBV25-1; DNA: TGTGCCAGCACTTTGGGATTGAACACTGAAGCTTTCTTT; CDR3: CASTLGLNTEAFF
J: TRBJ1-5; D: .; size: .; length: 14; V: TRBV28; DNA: TGTGCCAGCAGTTTAGGGCAGATCAACCAGCCCCAGCATTTT; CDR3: CASSLGQINQPQHF
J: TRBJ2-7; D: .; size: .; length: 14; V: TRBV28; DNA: TGTGCCAGCAGCTCGGGCGACTCCTCCTACGAGCAGTACTTC; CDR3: CASSSGDSSYEQYF
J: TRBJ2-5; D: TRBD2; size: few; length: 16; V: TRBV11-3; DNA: TGTGCCAGCAGCTTAGGCTCTCTAGCGGGGCAAGAGACCCAGTACTTC; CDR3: CASSLGSLAGQETQYF
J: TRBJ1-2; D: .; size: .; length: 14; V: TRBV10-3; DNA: TGTGCCATCAGTTCCCCAACGTACTACTATGGCTACACCTTC; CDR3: CAISSPTYYYGYTF
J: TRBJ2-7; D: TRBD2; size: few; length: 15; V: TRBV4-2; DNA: TGTGCCAGCAGCCAAGTGGGGACTAACTCCTACGAGCAGTACTTC; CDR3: CASSQVGTNSYEQYF
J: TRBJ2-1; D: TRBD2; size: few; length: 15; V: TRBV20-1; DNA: TGCAGTGCTCAAAAGGGGGCTAGCGGGACTAATGAGCAGTTCTTC; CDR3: CSAQKGASGTNEQFF
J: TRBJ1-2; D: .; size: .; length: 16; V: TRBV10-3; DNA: TGTGCCACCGACCCTACGCAGGGAATTAATCCTAATGGCTACACCTTC; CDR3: CATDPTQGINPNGYTF
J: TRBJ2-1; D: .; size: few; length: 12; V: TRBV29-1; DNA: TGCAGCGTTGTACAGGGCACAGATGAGCAGTTCTTC; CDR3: CSVVQGTDEQFF
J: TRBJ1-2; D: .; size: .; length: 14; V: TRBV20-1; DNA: TGCAGTGCTAGCCTGGGAGGGGGAACGAGGGGCTACACCTTC; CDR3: CSASLGGGTRGYTF
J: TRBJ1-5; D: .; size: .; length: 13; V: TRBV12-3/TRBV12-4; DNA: TGTGCCAGCAAAGGAAGCGGGGGACAGCCCCAGCATTTT; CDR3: CASKGSGGQPQHF
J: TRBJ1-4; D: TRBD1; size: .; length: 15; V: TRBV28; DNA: TGTGCCAGCAGTCCGGACAGGGGAGGTCGTGAAAAACTGTTTTTT; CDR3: CASSPDRGGREKLFF
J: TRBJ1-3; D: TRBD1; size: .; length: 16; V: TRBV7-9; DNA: TGTGCCAGCATCCGGACAGGGGGAATCTCTGGAAACACCATATATTTT; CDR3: CASIRTGGISGNTIYF
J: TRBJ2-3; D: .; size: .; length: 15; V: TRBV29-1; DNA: TGCAGCGTTGAAGGACCAGGGGCGGTCACAGATACGCAGTATTTT; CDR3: CSVEGPGAVTDTQYF
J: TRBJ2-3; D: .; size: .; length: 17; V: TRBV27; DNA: TGTGCCAGCAGTTCGCTCAACAGGGGGGGTGGTTCAGATACGCAGTATTTT; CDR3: CASSSLNRGGGSDTQYF
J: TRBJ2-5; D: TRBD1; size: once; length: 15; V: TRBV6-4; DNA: TGTGCCAGCAGTACCGGACAGGGGGCCCAAGAGACCCAGTACTTC; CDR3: CASSTGQGAQETQYF
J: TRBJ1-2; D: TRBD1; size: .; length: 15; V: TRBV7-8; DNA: TGTGCCAGCAGCCTTAGGACAGGGTCGAACTATGGCTACACCTTC; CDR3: CASSLRTGSNYGYTF
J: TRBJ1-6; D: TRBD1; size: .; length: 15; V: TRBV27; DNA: TGTGCCAGCAGATCCGGGACAGGCCCAATATCACCCCTCCACTTT; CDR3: CASRSGTGPISPLHF
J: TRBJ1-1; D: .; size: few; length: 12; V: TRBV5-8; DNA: TGTGCCAGCAGCTTGGTGGCCACTGAAGCTTTCTTT; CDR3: CASSLVATEAFF
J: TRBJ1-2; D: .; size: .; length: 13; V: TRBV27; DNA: TGTGCCAGCAGTCTCACAATTAACTATGGCTACACCTTC; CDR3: CASSLTINYGYTF
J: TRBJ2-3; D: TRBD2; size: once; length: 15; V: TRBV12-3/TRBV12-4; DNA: TGTGCCAGCAGGACTAGCCCTGTCCGCACAGATACGCAGTATTTT; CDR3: CASRTSPVRTDTQYF
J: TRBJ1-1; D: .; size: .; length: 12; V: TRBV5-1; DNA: TGCGCCAGCAGCTTTGGAGACACTGAAGCTTTCTTT; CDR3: CASSFGDTEAFF
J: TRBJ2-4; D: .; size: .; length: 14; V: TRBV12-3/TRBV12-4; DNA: TGTGCCAGCACTACAACAGGAGCCAAAAACATTCAGTACTTC; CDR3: CASTTTGAKNIQYF
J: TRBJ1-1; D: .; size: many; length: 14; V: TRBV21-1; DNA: TGTGCCAGCAGCACTCGGACGGATAACACTGAAGCTTTCTTT; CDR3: CASSTRTDNTEAFF
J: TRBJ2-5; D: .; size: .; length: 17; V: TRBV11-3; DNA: TGTGCCAGCAGCTTATTTAGGATCAGCGGGTGGGGAGAGACCCAGTACTTC; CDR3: CASSLFRISGWGETQYF
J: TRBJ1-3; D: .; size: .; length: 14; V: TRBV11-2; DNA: TGTGCCAGCAGCTTGGTCAACTCTGGAAACACCATATATTTT; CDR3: CASSLVNSGNTIYF
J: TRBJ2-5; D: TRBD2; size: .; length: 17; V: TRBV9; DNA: TGTGCCAGCAACCGGGGACTAGCGGGAGACCCTCGAGAGACCCAGTACTTC; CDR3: CASNRGLAGDPRETQYF
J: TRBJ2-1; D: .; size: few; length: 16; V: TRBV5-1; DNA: TGCGCCAGCAGCTTCCGCCCGGGGACACCATACAATGAGCAGTTCTTC; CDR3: CASSFRPGTPYNEQFF
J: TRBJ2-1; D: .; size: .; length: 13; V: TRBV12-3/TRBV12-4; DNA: TGTGCCAGCAGTGTATTCATGTTATATGAGCAGTTCTTC; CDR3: CASSVFMLYEQFF
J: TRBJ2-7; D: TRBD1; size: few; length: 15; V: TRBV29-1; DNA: TGCAGCGTTGAAAAACCCACCGGGACAGACTACGAGCAGTACTTC; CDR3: CSVEKPTGTDYEQYF
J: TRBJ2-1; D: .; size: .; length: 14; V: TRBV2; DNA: TGTGCCAGCAGTGAACAGCTAGTCCATGGTTTAGAGTTCTTC; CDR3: CASSEQLVHGLEFF
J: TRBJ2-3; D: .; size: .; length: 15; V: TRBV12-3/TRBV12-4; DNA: TGTGCCAGCAGTGTACAGGGAAGGGAAACAGATACGCAGTATTTT; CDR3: CASSVQGRETDTQYF
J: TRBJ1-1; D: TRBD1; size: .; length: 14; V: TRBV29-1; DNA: TGCAGCGCCAGGACGACAGGGATGAACACTGAAGCTTTCTTT; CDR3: CSARTTGMNTEAFF
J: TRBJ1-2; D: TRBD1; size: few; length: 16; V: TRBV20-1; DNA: TGCAGTGCTAGAGATCAAGGGACAGGATTTTACTATGGCTACACCTTC; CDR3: CSARDQGTGFYYGYTF
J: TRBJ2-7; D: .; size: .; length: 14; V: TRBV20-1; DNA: TGCAGTGCCCATCCACCGGGAGAGGACTACGAGCAGTACTTC; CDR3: CSAHPPGEDYEQYF
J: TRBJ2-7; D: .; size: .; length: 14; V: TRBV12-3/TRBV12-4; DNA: TGTGCCAGCAGTTTTCGCCTTGGCGGATACGAGCAGTACTTC; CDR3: CASSFRLGGYEQYF
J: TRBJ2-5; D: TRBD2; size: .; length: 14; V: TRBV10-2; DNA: TGCGCCAGCACTAGCGGGAAGTCTGGAGAGACCCAGTACTTC; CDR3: CASTSGKSGETQYF
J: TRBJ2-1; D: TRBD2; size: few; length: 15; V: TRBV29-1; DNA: TGCAGCGTCGCACGACTAGCGGGAGTACGGAATGAGCAGTTCTTC; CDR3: CSVARLAGVRNEQFF
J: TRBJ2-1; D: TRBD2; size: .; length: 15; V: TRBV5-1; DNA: TGCGCCAGCAGCCCCGGGACTAGGCCTTCCAATGAGCAGTTCTTC; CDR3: CASSPGTRPSNEQFF